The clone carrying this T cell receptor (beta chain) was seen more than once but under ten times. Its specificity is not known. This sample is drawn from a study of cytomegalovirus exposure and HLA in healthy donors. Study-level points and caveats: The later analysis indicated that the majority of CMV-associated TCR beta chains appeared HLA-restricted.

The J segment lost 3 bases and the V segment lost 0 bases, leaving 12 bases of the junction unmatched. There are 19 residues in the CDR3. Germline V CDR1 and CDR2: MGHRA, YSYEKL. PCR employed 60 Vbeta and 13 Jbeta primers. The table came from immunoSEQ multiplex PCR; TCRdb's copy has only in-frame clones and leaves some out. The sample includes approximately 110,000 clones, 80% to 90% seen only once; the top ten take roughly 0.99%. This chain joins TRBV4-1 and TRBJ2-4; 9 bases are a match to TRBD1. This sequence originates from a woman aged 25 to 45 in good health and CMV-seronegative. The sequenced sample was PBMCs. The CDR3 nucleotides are TGCGCCAGCAGCCAAGATCCCCGGGGGACAGGGACGGTCAAAAACATTCAGTACTTC. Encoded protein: CASSQDPRGTGTVKNIQYF.